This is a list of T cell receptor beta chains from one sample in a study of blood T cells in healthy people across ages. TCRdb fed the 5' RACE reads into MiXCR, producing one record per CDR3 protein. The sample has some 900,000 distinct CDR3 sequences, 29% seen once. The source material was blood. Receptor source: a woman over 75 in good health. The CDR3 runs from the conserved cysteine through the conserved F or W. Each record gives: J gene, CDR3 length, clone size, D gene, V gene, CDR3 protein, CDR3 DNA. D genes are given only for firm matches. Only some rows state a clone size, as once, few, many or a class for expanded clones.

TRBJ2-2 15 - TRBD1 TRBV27 CASRGQGALRGELFF TGTGCCAGCAGGGGACAGGGGGCTTTACGCGGGGAGCTGTTTTTT
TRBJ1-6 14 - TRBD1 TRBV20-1 CSARGTGGHSPLHF TGCAGTGCTAGAGGGACAGGGGGCCATTCACCCCTCCACTTT
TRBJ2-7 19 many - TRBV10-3 CAISEDLGPSSDHSYEQYF TGTGCCATCAGTGAGGATCTGGGGCCTTCTTCAGACCACAGCTACGAGCAGTACTTC
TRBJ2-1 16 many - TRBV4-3 CASSQIRGGQPNEQFF TGCGCCAGCAGCCAGATTAGGGGGGGGCAGCCAAATGAGCAGTTCTTC
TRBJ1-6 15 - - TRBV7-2 CASSPRQGINSPLHF TGTGCCAGCAGCCCCCGGCAGGGGATAAATTCACCCCTCCACTTT
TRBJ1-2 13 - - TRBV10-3 CAISAGSNYGYTF TGTGCCATCAGTGCAGGGTCTAACTATGGCTACACCTTC
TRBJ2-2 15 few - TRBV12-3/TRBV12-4 CASSSRNLNTGELFF TGTGCCAGCAGTTCGCGGAACCTGAACACCGGGGAGCTGTTTTTT
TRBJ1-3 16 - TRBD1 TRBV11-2 CASSSRTGGLGNTIYF TGTGCCAGCAGCTCCCGGACAGGGGGCCTTGGAAACACCATATATTTT
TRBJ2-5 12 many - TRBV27 CASSQGGQTQYF TGTGCCAGCAGCCAGGGGGGACAGACCCAGTACTTC
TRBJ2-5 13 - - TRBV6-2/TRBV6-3 CASNSRIVETQYF TGTGCCAGCAATTCTCGGATAGTGGAGACCCAGTACTTC
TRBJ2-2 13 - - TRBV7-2 CASSLLGAGELFF TGTGCCAGCAGTTTACTAGGCGCCGGGGAGCTGTTTTTT
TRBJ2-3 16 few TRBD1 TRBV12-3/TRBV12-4 CASSSRQGLRADTQYF TGTGCCAGCAGTTCCCGACAGGGCTTAAGAGCAGATACGCAGTATTTT
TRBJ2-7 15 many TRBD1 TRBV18 CASSPSRDRSNEQYF TGTGCCAGCTCACCGAGCCGGGACAGGAGTAACGAGCAGTACTTC
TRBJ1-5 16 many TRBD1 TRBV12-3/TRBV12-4 CASSPQGAESNQPQHF TGTGCCAGCAGTCCTCAGGGGGCGGAAAGCAATCAGCCCCAGCATTTT
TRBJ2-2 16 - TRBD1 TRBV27 CASSRGQGRNTGELFF TGTGCCAGCAGCCGGGGACAGGGGAGGAACACCGGGGAGCTGTTTTTT
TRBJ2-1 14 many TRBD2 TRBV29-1 CSVSIGGAYNEQFF TGCAGCGTTTCGATCGGGGGGGCTTACAATGAGCAGTTCTTC
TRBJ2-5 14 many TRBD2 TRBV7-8 CASSLSLAVGTQYF TGTGCCAGCAGCTTAAGCCTAGCGGTGGGGACCCAGTACTTC
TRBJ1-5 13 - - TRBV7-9 CASGWDNYQPQHF TGTGCCAGCGGCTGGGACAACTATCAGCCCCAGCATTTT
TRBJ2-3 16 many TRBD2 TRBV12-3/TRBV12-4 CASSFGKRGVVDTQYF TGTGCCAGCAGTTTCGGAAAGCGGGGGGTGGTAGATACGCAGTATTTT
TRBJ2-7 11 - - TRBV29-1 CSAGAAHEQYF TGCAGCGCAGGGGCGGCCCACGAGCAGTACTTC
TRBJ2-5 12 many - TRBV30 CAWSDYQETQYF TGTGCCTGGAGCGACTACCAAGAGACCCAGTACTTC
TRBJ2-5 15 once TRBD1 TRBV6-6 CTSSYRTGGAETQYF TGTACCAGCAGTTACCGGACAGGGGGTGCGGAGACCCAGTACTTC
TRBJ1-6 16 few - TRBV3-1 CASSTAGSSYNSPLHF TGTGCCAGCAGCACGGCCGGGAGCTCCTATAATTCACCCCTCCACTTT
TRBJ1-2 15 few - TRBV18 CASSPGQPRGYGYTF TGTGCCAGCTCACCAGGACAGCCTAGGGGATATGGCTACACCTTC
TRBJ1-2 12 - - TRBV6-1 CASMAVLYGYTF TGTGCCAGCATGGCAGTTCTCTATGGCTACACCTTC
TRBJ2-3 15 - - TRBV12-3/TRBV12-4 CTSSFSGGAGDTQYF TGTACCAGCAGTTTTTCAGGCGGGGCTGGAGATACGCAGTATTTT
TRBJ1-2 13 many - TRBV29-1 CSADQGVNYGYTF TGCAGCGCCGATCAGGGAGTTAACTATGGCTACACCTTC
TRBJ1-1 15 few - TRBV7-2 CASSLMVSVNTEAFF TGTGCCAGCAGCTTAATGGTCTCAGTGAACACTGAAGCTTTCTTT
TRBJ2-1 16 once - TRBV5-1 CASRGGASGEDNEQFF TGCGCCAGCAGGGGGGGGGCTAGCGGTGAAGACAATGAGCAGTTCTTC
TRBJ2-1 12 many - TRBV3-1 CASSHTRYEQFF TGTGCCAGCAGCCACACTAGGTATGAGCAGTTCTTC
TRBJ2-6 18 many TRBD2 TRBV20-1 CSAPARRSGVSGANVLTF TGCAGTGCGCCCGCCCGACGTAGCGGGGTCTCTGGGGCCAACGTCCTGACTTTC
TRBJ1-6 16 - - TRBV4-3 CASSQEARANNSPPHF TGCGCCAGCAGCCAAGAGGCCAGGGCTAATAATTCACCCCCCCACTTT
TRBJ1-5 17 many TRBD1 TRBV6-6 CASSYSMLTGRSQPQHF TGTGCCAGCAGTTACTCAATGTTGACAGGGAGGAGTCAGCCCCAGCATTTT
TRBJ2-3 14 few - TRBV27 CASSLRPNTDTRYF TGTGCCAGCAGTTTAAGGCCCAACACAGATACGCGGTATTTT
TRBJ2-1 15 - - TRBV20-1 CSASTGPDSYNEQFF TGCAGTGCTAGTACAGGGCCCGACTCCTACAATGAGCAGTTCTTC
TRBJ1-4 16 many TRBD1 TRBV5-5 CASSLAGTGRDEKLFF TGTGCCAGCAGCTTGGCTGGGACAGGGAGAGATGAAAAACTGTTTTTT
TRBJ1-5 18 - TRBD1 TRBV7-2 CASSLYPDRGRSNQPQHF TGTGCCAGCAGCTTATACCCCGACAGGGGACGGAGCAATCAGCCCCAGCATTTT
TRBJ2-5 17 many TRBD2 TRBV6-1 CASSPWGSGGRQETQYF TGTGCCAGCAGTCCTTGGGGGAGCGGGGGCCGCCAAGAGACCCAGTACTTC
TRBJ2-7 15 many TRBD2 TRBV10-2 CASRAGTSGIDEQYF TGCGCCAGCAGGGCGGGGACTAGCGGAATTGACGAGCAGTACTTC
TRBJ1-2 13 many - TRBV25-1 CASGGQGLSGYTF TGTGCCAGTGGGGGGCAGGGCTTGTCCGGCTACACCTTC
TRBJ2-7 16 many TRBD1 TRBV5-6 CASSLEGRDREDEQYF TGTGCCAGCAGCCTAGAAGGCCGGGACAGGGAAGACGAGCAGTACTTC
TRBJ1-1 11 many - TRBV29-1 CSVVLFTEAFF TGCAGCGTTGTTCTGTTCACTGAAGCTTTCTTT
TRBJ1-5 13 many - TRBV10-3 CATGQNSNQPQHF TGTGCCACCGGACAGAATAGCAATCAGCCCCAGCATTTT